Each of the 32 T cell receptor beta chains below was sequenced from the same sample in a study of regulatory T cells in long-lasting Graves disease. Sample time point: persistent/refractory GD, antithyroid drugs over 5 years with positive TRAb. PBMCs were the source of the RNA used for TCR sequencing. Library construction for TCR beta used iRepertoire HTBI primers and Arm-PCR of CDR3 regions. TCRdb reprocessed the multiplex PCR reads via MiXCR and lists one record per CDR3 protein. The sample has approximately 470,000 distinct CDR3 sequences, more than 20% seen once. The input for sequencing was peripheral blood mononuclear cells (PBMCs), taken when the disease was refractory, from a patient treated with antithyroid drugs. The receptors stem from a female donor with Graves disease.

This rearrangement joins TRBV4-3 to TRBJ2-2, with D possibly being TRBD1 or TRBD2 (5 bases each). The CDR3 totals 16 residues. Per germline, CDR1 LGHNA and CDR2 YSLEER. Between the trimmed V and J ends, which lost 3 bases and 3 bases, there was a span of 14 bases. The CDR3 DNA reads as TGCGCCAGCAGCCAGGAGGCGAGGGGCTACACCGGGGAGCTGTTTTTT. Translating it yields CASSQEARGYTGELFF.

V gene TRBV7-8 combines with J gene TRBJ2-2; 12 positions agree with TRBD2. The trim removed 5 bases at V and 5 bases at J, leaving 6 bases unmatched. Germline-derived CDR1 and CDR2 are SGHVS and FQNEAQ. The CDR3 has 16 residues. CDR3 in DNA: TGTGCCAGCAGCCCCGGACTAGCGGGAAGGACCGGGGAGCTGTTTTTT. It yields the protein CASSPGLAGRTGELFF.

This clonotype has only one observation. This sequence may be a read error, since a much larger clone differs from it by one base. The genes are TRBV6-5 and TRBJ2-7; D is unresolved. Looked up from germline, CDR1 is MNHEY and CDR2 is SVGAGI. CDR3 size: 17 residues. This chain's CDR3 is CASSYYRNALGVYELYF. In DNA form, the CDR3 reads TGTGCCAGCAGTTACTATCGTAACGCCCTAGGTGTTTACGAGCTGTACTTC.

This clonotype was seen at least ten times. This chain links TRBV6-1 with TRBJ1-1; tentative D call: TRBD1 (5 bases). CDR1 MNHNS and CDR2 SASEGT come from the germline V gene. The CDR3 extends over 15 amino acids. V lost 6 bases and J 3 bases, leaving 17 bases between the germline ends. The CDR3 reads CASSSGRGGYTEAFF. The CDR3 DNA follows: TGTGCCAGCAGCTCGGGACGGGGGGGGTACACTGAAGCTTTCTTT.

This clonotype was recorded at least ten times. The chain is built from TRBV20-1 and TRBJ2-5, with D tentatively TRBD2 (6 bases). The CDR3 runs 14 residues. Trimming left V 4 bases short and J 2 bases short, with 14 bases between. Germline lookup yields CDR1 DFQATT and CDR2 SNEGSKA (reference sequence). CDR3 residues: CSATGTPIQETQYF. CDR3 sequence (DNA): TGCAGTGCTACCGGGACTCCAATTCAAGAGACCCAGTACTTC.

The chain carries TRBV7-6 and TRBJ2-7; 7 positions match TRBD1. The V gene end was trimmed by 1 base and the J gene end by 2 bases; junction bases not matched to a gene: 8. CDR1 and CDR2 from the germline V gene are SGHVS and FNYEAQ. CDR3 size: 16 residues. CDR3 amino acids: CASSLGGSTGAYEQYF. The CDR3, as DNA: TGTGCCAGCAGCTTAGGGGGTTCTACAGGGGCCTACGAGCAGTACTTC.

This clonotype has more than one count but fewer than ten. The chain uses TRBV20-1 and TRBJ1-5, with TRBD1 identical over 8 bases. CDR1 and CDR2 (germline): DFQATT, SNEGSKA (reference sequence). This CDR3 is built from 13 residues. J was trimmed by 5 bases and V by 3 bases; bases with no gene match: 3. The CDR3 protein is CSASGQGDQPQHF. The CDR3 bases are TGCAGTGCTAGCGGACAGGGCGATCAGCCCCAGCATTTT.

This clonotype has a count of ten or more. This chain uses TRBV28 with TRBJ2-7; D remains unclear. V was trimmed by 5 bases and J by 3 bases, leaving 11 bases between them. Per the germline V gene, CDR1 is MDHEN and CDR2 is SYDVKM. This CDR3 is built from 13 residues. CDR3 bases: TGTGCCAGCAGTCCACCGGCCCTCTACGAGCAGTACTTC. Translation: CASSPPALYEQYF.

The CDR3 nucleotides are TGTGCCAGAGACAAGCCGGCCCCGGGAGGCCCTTCCGAGCAGTACTTC. Its protein product is CARDKPAPGGPSEQYF. This rearrangement joins TRBV6-1 to TRBJ2-7, with 7 bases that match TRBD2. This CDR3 region has 16 residues. V was pared by 9 bases and J by 6 bases, with 20 bases of the junction left unmatched. Germline CDR1 is MNHNS and CDR2 is SASEGT.

This clonotype was seen many times. The V gene is TRBV28, the J gene TRBJ1-5; 8 bases fit TRBD1. V lost 4 bases to trimming and J lost 1 base; unmatched junction nucleotides: 6. CDR1 and CDR2 from the germline V gene are MDHEN and SYDVKM. CDR3 length: 16 residues. CDR3 in amino acids: CASSYSGGVSNQPQHF. The CDR3 DNA is TGTGCCAGCAGTTACTCAGGGGGCGTGAGCAATCAGCCCCAGCATTTT.

This clonotype was seen only once. The chain combines TRBV5-4 with TRBJ1-5, with D possibly TRBD1 on 6 matching bases. The germline V and J ends were trimmed by 3 bases and 7 bases, with 11 bases remaining between them. The germline V gene encodes CDR1 SGHNT and CDR2 YYREEE (reference sequence). The CDR3 is 13 amino acids. The CDR3 region is CASSSNRDQPQHF. CDR3 DNA: TGTGCCAGCAGCTCTAACAGGGACCAGCCCCAGCATTTT.

In its sample, this clonotype was seen many times. The chain is built from TRBV2 and TRBJ1-5; 10 nucleotides align to TRBD1. CDR1 SNHLY and CDR2 FYNNEI come from the germline V gene. CDR3 length equals 13 residues. V trimming: 6 bases; J trimming: 5 bases; junction bases outside the gene matches: 1. The CDR3 coding sequence is TGTGCCAGCAGGGGGACAGGGGATCAGCCCCAGCATTTT. Translating it yields CASRGTGDQPQHF.

This chain connects TRBV6-4 to TRBJ1-1; perhaps TRBD1 as D (5 bases). V was clipped by 5 bases and J by 2 bases, with 18 bases between them. CDR1 is MRHNA, CDR2 SNTAGT, per germline. The CDR3 totals 16 residues. This chain's CDR3 is CASSYGTGTDNTEAFF. The CDR3 DNA reads TGTGCCAGCAGTTACGGCACCGGGACGGATAACACTGAAGCTTTCTTT.

This chain connects TRBV7-2 to TRBJ2-1; D call uncertain. The V gene lost 3 bases and the J gene lost 5 bases, with 5 bases spanning the gap. This CDR3 comprises 12 residues. Germline V gene sequence: CDR1 SGHTA, CDR2 FQGNSA. The CDR3 sequence is CASSFMNNEQFF. In DNA form, the CDR3 reads TGTGCCAGCAGCTTTATGAACAATGAGCAGTTCTTC.

This clonotype was seen a few times. The chain's CDR3 is CASRGTAPYEQYF. The CDR3 nucleotides read TGCGCCAGCAGGGGGACGGCCCCCTACGAGCAGTACTTC. This chain uses TRBV5-1 with TRBJ2-7; the D call may be TRBD1 or TRBD2 (5 bases each). The CDR3 sequence is 13 residues long. Trimming removed 5 bases at V and 2 bases at J, with 11 bases between. The germline CDR1 and CDR2 sequences are SGHRS and YFSETQ.

The chain carries TRBV19 and TRBJ2-1; D perhaps matches TRBD1 (6 bases). V gave up 7 bases and J gave up 0 bases, with 10 bases separating them. Germline loops: CDR1 LNHDA, CDR2 SQIVND (reference sequence). The CDR3 consists of 14 residues. In DNA form, the CDR3 reads TGTGCCAGTAACCAGGGGAGCTCCTACAATGAGCAGTTCTTC. Translating it yields CASNQGSSYNEQFF.

The V gene is TRBV5-1, the J gene TRBJ2-5, with D possibly TRBD2 on 5 matching bases. Per the germline V gene, CDR1 is SGHRS and CDR2 is YFSETQ. The CDR3 length is 14 residues. V lost 0 bases and J 1 base, leaving 7 bases between the germline ends. The CDR3 DNA follows: TGCGCCAGCAGCTTGGGGCTAGCCCAAGAGACCCAGTACTTC. Translated: CASSLGLAQETQYF.

This clonotype was recorded at least ten times. The rearrangement uses TRBV7-9 and TRBJ1-2, with TRBD1 matching 7 bases. Per germline, CDR1 SEHNR and CDR2 FQNEAQ (reference sequence). Trimming at V came to 2 bases and at J to 4 bases, leaving 4 bases not matched to a gene. CDR3 length equals 14 residues. The CDR3 protein is CASSLIRDSYGYTF. Written as DNA, the CDR3 is TGTGCCAGCAGCTTAATCCGGGACAGCTATGGCTACACCTTC.

At least ten counts were recorded for this clonotype. This chain links TRBV28 with TRBJ1-2; a possible D gene is TRBD1 (5 bases). CDR3 length equals 15 residues. The V gene's germline CDR1 is MDHEN and CDR2 SYDVKM. Trimming removed 2 bases at V and 1 base at J, with 11 bases between. Here the CDR3 reads CASSLTPQGNYGYTF. CDR3 DNA sequence: TGTGCCAGCAGTTTAACTCCCCAGGGTAACTATGGCTACACCTTC.

V gene TRBV7-9 combines with J gene TRBJ1-1, with D uncertain. V dropped 10 bases and J dropped 2 bases, with 20 bases sitting between them. The CDR3 length is 15 residues. Germline V gives CDR1 SEHNR, CDR2 FQNEAQ (reference sequence). CDR3 loop: CATHTRGQVNTEAFF. CDR3 bases: TGTGCCACCCACACTAGAGGGCAGGTAAACACTGAAGCTTTCTTT.

This clonotype was observed many times. The V gene is TRBV6-5, the J gene TRBJ1-6, with a possible D match to TRBD1 (6 bases). Trimming pared 0 bases from V and 6 bases from J, leaving 12 bases between. The CDR3 is 16 residues long. Germline V gene lookup returns CDR1 MNHEY and CDR2 SVGAGI. The CDR3 nucleotides read TGTGCCAGCAGTTACTCCATGGACAGAAGTAATTCACCCCTCCACTTT. The encoded protein is CASSYSMDRSNSPLHF.

This clonotype came up many times. V is TRBV28 and J is TRBJ1-6, with D tentatively TRBD1 (6 bases). CDR1 MDHEN and CDR2 SYDVKM come from the germline V gene. V dropped 7 bases and J dropped 7 bases, with 17 bases sitting between them. CDR3 size: 15 residues. The CDR3 sequence is CASTNTGGANSPLHF. The CDR3 coding sequence is TGTGCCAGCACCAACACTGGGGGCGCGAATTCACCCCTCCACTTT. Filled out from reference TRBV28 and TRBJ1-6, the complete variable domain reads DVKVTQSSRYLVKRTGEKVFLECVQDMDHENMFWYRQDPGLGLRLIYFSYDVKMKEKGDIPEGYSVSREKKERFSLILESASTNQTSMYLCASTNTGGANSPLHFGNGTRLTVT.

V gene TRBV4-1 combines with J gene TRBJ2-7; D uncertain. Germline V gene data show CDR1 as MGHRA and CDR2 as YSYEKL. The CDR3 loop spans 14 amino acids. V lost 0 bases to trimming and J lost 3 bases, with 9 bases between them. The CDR3 nucleotides read TGCGCCAGCAGCCAAGATTGGCGAGTCTACGAGCAGTACTTC. Protein product: CASSQDWRVYEQYF.

The rearrangement links TRBV19 to TRBJ2-5; the match to TRBD1 covers 7 bases. V lost 3 bases, J lost 2 bases, and 6 bases stayed unmatched. CDR1 is LNHDA and CDR2 is SQIVND in the germline V gene (reference sequence). This CDR3 is built from 15 residues. CDR3 sequence (DNA): TGTGCCAGTAGTATTATCGACAGGGCTCAAGAGACCCAGTACTTC. Protein sequence: CASSIIDRAQETQYF. Supplemented by reference TRBV19 and TRBJ2-5, the full variable domain reads DGGITQSPKYLFRKEGQNVTLSCEQNLNHDAMYWYRQDPGQGLRLIYYSQIVNDFQKGDIAEGYSVSREKKESFPLTVTSAQKNPTAFYLCASSIIDRAQETQYFGPGTRLLVL.

The table lists this clonotype with many counts. The chain couples TRBV11-1 to TRBJ2-7, with 8 positions matching TRBD1. The CDR3 extends over 15 amino acids. Germline-derived CDR1 and CDR2 are SGHAT and FQDESV (reference sequence). After removal of 5 bases from V and 0 bases from J, the junction contained 6 bases not matched to a gene. In DNA form, the CDR3 reads TGTGCCAGCAGCCCGCGGACAGGGAACTCCTACGAGCAGTACTTC. This encodes CASSPRTGNSYEQYF.

This clonotype was counted ten times or more. This chain joins TRBV7-8 and TRBJ1-5; maybe TRBD1 (5 bases). CDR1 is SGHVS, CDR2 FQNEAQ, per germline. Trimming removed 0 bases from V and 4 bases from J, with 7 bases in between. The CDR3 sequence is 14 residues long. The CDR3 loop reads CASSLAQGNQPQHF. The DNA for the CDR3 is TGTGCCAGCAGCTTAGCGCAGGGTAATCAGCCCCAGCATTTT.

The chain couples TRBV6-1 to TRBJ2-7, with 12 bases aligning to TRBD2. CDR3 length: 15 residues. V dropped 3 bases and J dropped 5; count of bases not matched to a gene: 5. Germline assignment: CDR1 MNHNS and CDR2 SASEGT. In DNA form, the CDR3 reads TGTGCCAGCAGTGACAGACTAGCGGGAGTTGACGAGCAGTACTTC. It encodes CASSDRLAGVDEQYF.

This clonotype appeared a few times. The chain joins TRBV30 to TRBJ2-5, with no clear D. The germline V gene has CDR1 GTSNPN and CDR2 SVGIG (reference sequence). This CDR3 comprises 13 residues. The V gene lost 1 base and the J gene lost 1 base, with 7 bases spanning the gap. This CDR3 reads CAWSEEVQETQYF. The CDR3 DNA reads TGTGCCTGGAGTGAGGAAGTCCAAGAGACCCAGTACTTC.

This clonotype was recorded at least ten times. V usage is TRBV9 and J usage is TRBJ2-5; D is unclear. Trimming removed 3 bases at V and 2 bases at J, with 11 bases between. The CDR3 covers 14 residues. The germline V gene has CDR1 SGDLS and CDR2 YYNGEE. The CDR3, as DNA: TGTGCCAGCAGCGGCAGGTCCGAGCAAGAGACCCAGTACTTC. Protein: CASSGRSEQETQYF. Full variable domain (missing parts from reference TRBV9 and TRBJ2-5): DSGVTQTPKHLITATGQRVTLRCSPRSGDLSVYWYQQSLDQGLQFLIQYYNGEERAKGNILERFSAQQFPDLHSELNLSSLELGDSALYFCASSGRSEQETQYFGPGTRLLVL.

This clonotype was seen a few times. The rearrangement uses TRBV7-6 and TRBJ1-5; the D is unclear. The V gene's germline CDR1 is SGHVS and CDR2 FNYEAQ. V shed 5 bases and J shed 2 bases, with 7 bases lying between them. CDR3 length: 13 amino acids. The CDR3 reads CASSAAGNQPQHF. The CDR3 nucleotides are TGTGCCAGCAGCGCAGCGGGCAATCAGCCCCAGCATTTT.

This clonotype showed up many times. The V gene is TRBV28, the J gene TRBJ2-7; the D gene is possibly TRBD1 (6 bases). This CDR3 region has 13 residues. Germline V gene sequence: CDR1 MDHEN, CDR2 SYDVKM. Trimming took off 4 bases at V and 3 bases at J, with 10 bases between the two ends. CDR3 in DNA: TGTGCCAGCAGTTGGGGCAGGGGCTACGAGCAGTACTTC. Its protein is CASSWGRGYEQYF.

This clonotype has a count of ten or more. The V gene is TRBV9, the J gene TRBJ2-7; D tentatively fits TRBD1 or TRBD2 (5 bases each). The CDR3 runs to 14 residues. The V end was cut by 4 bases, the J end by 4 bases, with 15 bases between. CDR1 is SGDLS and CDR2 is YYNGEE in the germline V gene. The chain's CDR3 is CASSIGTAGYEQYF. The CDR3 DNA sequence: TGTGCCAGCAGCATCGGGACGGCTGGGTACGAGCAGTACTTC. The whole variable domain, filled in from reference TRBV9 and TRBJ2-7, reads DSGVTQTPKHLITATGQRVTLRCSPRSGDLSVYWYQQSLDQGLQFLIQYYNGEERAKGNILERFSAQQFPDLHSELNLSSLELGDSALYFCASSIGTAGYEQYFGPGTRLTVT.